One and the same sample provided the 9 T cell receptor beta chains below, sequenced in a study of Ad26.COV2.S vaccination and SARS-CoV-2 variants. Treatment given: 15 to 20 received Ad26.COV2.S at low or high dose, single or two shots; 5 received placebo; per-sample allocation not given. Following the first vaccine or placebo injection, samples were taken on day 63. Using immunoSEQ multiplex PCR, the repertoire was profiled, and TCRdb retains in-frame clones only, with some absent. The profile shows about 470,000 clones, 90% of them singletons. The material was peripheral blood, obtained in a trial of Ad26.COV2.S vaccine versus placebo. Receptors were obtained from a person aged 18-65 years who received the Ad26.COV2.S COVID-19 vaccine or a placebo.

The chain is built from TRBV23-1 and TRBJ2-5; 10 bases are shared with TRBD1. TRBV23-1 is flagged as an ORF with uncertain function. The CDR3 runs to 16 residues. With V trimmed by 6 bases and J by 1 base, 8 bases remained unmatched. The CDR3 DNA reads TGCGCCAGCAGGGGGACAGGGGAACCGCTCCAAGAGACCCAGTACTTC. This translates into CASRGTGEPLQETQYF.

The chain links TRBV11-3 to TRBJ2-1, with 12 bases fitting TRBD2. V was pared by 5 bases and J by 5 bases, with 7 bases of the junction left unmatched. Per germline, CDR1 SGHNT and CDR2 YENEEA. The CDR3 consists of 16 residues. CDR3 sequence: CASSPRGLAGHNEQFF. In DNA, the CDR3 is TGTGCCAGCAGCCCAAGGGGACTAGCGGGCCACAATGAGCAGTTCTTC.

This chain uses TRBV24-1 with TRBJ1-2; 7 nucleotides agree with TRBD1. In germline, CDR1 is KGHDR, CDR2 SFDVKD. V was clipped by 7 bases and J by 4 bases; unmatched bases: 8. The length of the CDR3 is 14 residues. CDR3 DNA sequence: TGTGCCACCAGCGGCAGGGACAGAGCCTATGGCTACACCTTC. As protein: CATSGRDRAYGYTF.

V is TRBV28 and J is TRBJ2-1, with 13 bases that match TRBD2. V lost 6 bases, J lost 9 bases, and 8 bases stayed unmatched. The germline CDR1 and CDR2 sequences are MDHEN and SYDVKM. CDR3 size: 15 residues. CDR3 nucleotide sequence: TGTGCCAGCAGCGGACTAGCGGGAGTTAATGGTGAGCAGTTCTTC. This translates into CASSGLAGVNGEQFF.

This sequence joins TRBV19 and TRBJ2-6, with 9 nucleotides matching TRBD1. Trimming cost V 5 bases and J 0 bases; bases outside gene matches: 11. This CDR3 has 19 amino acids. Germline CDR1 LNHDA, CDR2 SQIVND (reference sequence). The CDR3 bases are TGTGCCAGTAGTTCAACCGGGACAGGGTCGCTCTCTGGGGCCAACGTCCTGACTTTC. Translated, it gives CASSSTGTGSLSGANVLTF.

The CDR3 bases are TGTGCCAGCAGCTTAGAGGGAGCATCCTACAATGAGCAGTTCTTC. Residues: CASSLEGASYNEQFF. J is TRBJ2-1 and V is TRBV7-8; weak D call: TRBD2 (5 bases). CDR3 length: 15 amino acids. Germline V CDR1 and CDR2: SGHVS, FQNEAQ. V dropped 1 base and J dropped 1 base, with 8 bases sitting between them.

The chain couples TRBV5-6 to TRBJ1-1, with no clear D. CDR1 is SGHDT, CDR2 YYEEEE, per germline. Trimming removed 0 bases at V and 6 bases at J, with 18 bases between. The CDR3 contains 16 residues. The CDR3 loop reads CASSLAARGLWSEAFF. In DNA, the CDR3 is TGTGCCAGCAGCTTGGCCGCGCGTGGACTTTGGTCTGAAGCTTTCTTT.

The chain uses TRBV27 and TRBJ2-7; TRBD2 aligns across 13 bases. Trimming took 6 bases from V and 1 from J; bases not matched to a gene: 6. Germline CDR1 MNHEY, CDR2 SMNVEV (reference sequence). This CDR3 has 16 residues. The chain's CDR3 is CASRGLAGVRSYEQYF. For the CDR3, the DNA is TGTGCCAGCAGAGGACTAGCGGGAGTGAGATCCTACGAGCAGTACTTC.

Many counts were recorded for this clone. J is TRBJ1-1 and V is TRBV27; possibly TRBD1 for D (5 bases). V was cut by 6 bases and J by 5 bases, with 13 bases left in between. This CDR3 contains 13 residues. Germline-derived CDR1 and CDR2 are MNHEY and SMNVEV (reference sequence). The DNA for the CDR3 is TGTGCCAGCAGGGACGCGGGGGTTACTGAAGCTTTCTTT. Translated, it gives CASRDAGVTEAFF.